The 31 T cell receptor beta chains listed next were all sequenced from one sample in a study of T cells in women clearing cervical HPV infection listed by TCRdb under 2018. The receptor library was made with the immunoSEQ multiplex PCR assay. This immuneACCESS table, as held by TCRdb, lists in-frame sequences with V and J called but not all clones. Of the missing ones, under half trace to an unresolved V gene in checked studies; the others have no known cause. The table held for this sample gives roughly 30,000 clones. The ten largest clones take up over 6.5% of the sample. The specimen was blood buffy coat. These receptors came from a woman aged 18-70 years with a cervical HPV16 infection that either progressed to CIN3+ or cleared (not recorded which).

With respect to this clone: The read stops 3 residues short of the end of the CDR3; the missing end is completed from the germline J gene. This rearrangement joins TRBV2 to TRBJ2-1; D is uncertain. Between the trimmed V and J ends, which lost 8 bases and 0 bases, there was a span of 8 bases. Germline-derived CDR1 and CDR2 are SNHLY and FYNNEI. CDR3 length: 13 amino acids. The DNA read from the CDR3 is TGTGCCAGCCGGTCAAGCTCCTACAATGAG. Amino acids: CASRSSSYNE. In full, the CDR3 reads CASRSSSYNEQFF.

This clone is medium-sized by frequency. The read terminates 3 residues before the CDR3 end, so the remaining end is supplied by the germline J gene. This chain uses TRBV2 with TRBJ2-1; 9 bases match TRBD2. V shed 8 bases and J 8 bases; nucleotides not matched to a gene: 10. The germline V gene has CDR1 SNHLY and CDR2 FYNNEI. This CDR3 comprises 14 residues. The CDR3: CASQSGSGSYEQFF. CDR3 bases read: TGTGCCAGCCAGTCAGGTAGCGGGAGCTATGAG.

With respect to this clone: The read comes to an end 3 residues before the CDR3 does, leaving the germline J gene to fill in the end. The rearrangement uses TRBV5-6 and TRBJ2-7; 9 bases fit TRBD2. The CDR3 totals 15 residues. The V and J ends lost 4 bases and 3 bases, in that order; junction bases with no gene match: 8. Germline V lookup: CDR1 SGHDT, CDR2 YYEEEE. The sequenced part of the CDR3 DNA is TGTGCCAGCAGCAATAGCGGGGGAGCTTTCTACGAG. Its protein is CASSNSGGAFYE. The full-length CDR3 reads as CASSNSGGAFYEQYF.

Notes on this clone: The read stops 3 residues short of the end of the CDR3; the missing end is completed from the germline J gene. The chain has TRBV18 and TRBJ2-2; 7 bases line up with TRBD1. The CDR3 length is 15 residues. The J segment lost 4 bases and the V segment lost 4 bases, leaving 6 bases of the junction unmatched. Germline V CDR1 and CDR2: KGHSH, LQKENI. The part of the CDR3 DNA that was read is TGTGCCAGCTCACAAAGAGGGGGCCGCACCGGGGAG. Encoded protein: CASSQRGGRTGE. The full CDR3 protein reads CASSQRGGRTGELFF. Full variable domain (missing parts from reference TRBV18 and TRBJ2-2): NAGVMQNPRHLVRRRGQEARLRCSPMKGHSHVYWYRQLPEEGLKFMVYLQKENIIDESGMPKERFSAEFPKEGPSILRIQQVVRGDSAAYFCASSQRGGRTGELFFGEGSRLTVL.

CDR3 DNA, as far as it was read: TGCAGTGCTAGAGATCGTTTACCAGGGAAGGACAATGAG. Protein sequence: CSARDRLPGKDNE. Given in full, the CDR3 is CSARDRLPGKDNEQFF. The genes are TRBV20-1 and TRBJ2-1, with a weak D call TRBD1 (5 bases). The read ends 3 residues shy of where the CDR3 ends; the end is completed using the germline J gene. V was cut by 0 bases and J by 5 bases, with 17 bases left in between. CDR3 size: 16 residues. Germline V lookup: CDR1 DFQATT, CDR2 SNEGSKA (reference sequence).

In regard to this clone: Sequencing ends 3 residues short of the CDR3 end; the germline J gene provides the rest. This sample also contains other DNA sequences that code for the same CDR3. This chain joins TRBV7-9 and TRBJ2-3, with 8 bases lining up with TRBD1. The CDR3 runs 14 residues. The V gene's germline CDR1 is SEHNR and CDR2 FQNEAQ (reference sequence). With 3 bases clipped from V and 1 base from J, the junction kept 0 bases outside the gene matches. The CDR3 loop reads CASSLTGGTDTQYF. The sequenced part of the CDR3 DNA is TGTGCCAGCAGCTTGACAGGGGGCACAGATACG.

On this clone itself: Read sequence stops 3 residues before the CDR3 end, and the germline J gene provides the missing end. This chain uses TRBV18 with TRBJ1-2, with a weak D call TRBD1 (6 bases). This CDR3 is 17 amino acids long. Germline V gene lookup returns CDR1 KGHSH and CDR2 LQKENI. The CDR3 DNA, read in part, is TGTGCCAGCTCACCATCCCTCGGGGGGCTATCGCTCAATGAC. This encodes CASSPSLGGLSLND. The whole CDR3 is CASSPSLGGLSLNDYTF.

A note on this clone: The CDR3 end is not reached by the read, which stops 3 residues before it; the germline J gene fills it in. V and J are TRBV2 and TRBJ2-7; TRBD1 agrees at 8 bases. V shed 6 bases and J 5 bases; nucleotides not matched to a gene: 3. The germline CDR1 and CDR2 sequences are SNHLY and FYNNEI. This CDR3 comprises 12 residues. The covered CDR3 bases are TGTGCCAGCAGGGACAGGGTCGACGAG. Amino acids: CASRDRVDE. The entire CDR3 is CASRDRVDEQYF.

In the case of this clone: The missing CDR3 end, 3 residues past where the read stops, is filled in from the germline J gene. V gene TRBV5-4 combines with J gene TRBJ2-2; TRBD2 agrees at 9 bases. J was trimmed by 7 bases and V by 4 bases; bases with no gene match: 8. Germline-derived CDR1 and CDR2 are SGHNT and YYREEE (reference sequence). This CDR3 has 15 residues. CDR3 bases read: TGTGCCAGCAGCGAGCGGGGGGCTAGCGACGGGGAG. Translating it yields CASSERGASDGE. The entire CDR3 reads CASSERGASDGELFF.

As to this clone: From the germline J gene comes the end of the CDR3, since the read stops 3 residues before it. The rearrangement links TRBV2 to TRBJ1-5; D ambiguous. Germline V gene sequence: CDR1 SNHLY, CDR2 FYNNEI. CDR3 length: 16 residues. V lost 0 bases and J lost 3, with 12 bases in between. CDR3 bases read: TGTGCCAGCAGTGAAGCGGCAGGCTCGAACAATCAGCCC. This sequence encodes CASSEAAGSNNQP. The full CDR3 protein reads CASSEAAGSNNQPQHF.

About this clone itself: The CDR3 goes on 3 residues after the read ends, and that part is filled in from the germline J gene. The chain joins TRBV30 to TRBJ1-6; 8 bases match TRBD1. Germline-derived CDR1 and CDR2 are GTSNPN and SVGIG (reference sequence). This CDR3 has 15 amino acids. V gave up 2 bases and J gave up 5 bases; unmatched junction bases: 5. The CDR3 bases that were read are TGTGCCTGGAGTTCACTGGACAGGGATAATTCACCC. Residues: CAWSSLDRDNSP. The full CDR3 sequence reads CAWSSLDRDNSPLHF.

Regarding this clone: The DNA ends 3 residues before the CDR3 does, and the rest of the CDR3 is filled in from the germline J gene. The rearrangement uses TRBV2 and TRBJ1-6, with TRBD1 matching over 10 bases. The V and J ends lost 5 bases and 6 bases, in that order; junction bases with no gene match: 10. The CDR3 consists of 17 residues. Germline values: CDR1 SNHLY, CDR2 FYNNEI. Here the CDR3 reads CASSSYLRTGGNSPLHF. Partial CDR3 DNA: TGTGCCAGCAGTTCTTACCTGCGGACAGGGGGTAATTCACCC.

Comment on this clone: The read terminates 3 residues ahead of where the CDR3 ends, so the germline J gene completes it. The chain employs TRBV3-1 (or the pseudogene TRBV3-2) and TRBJ2-3; 11 positions match TRBD2. Germline V gives CDR1 LGHDT, CDR2 YNNKEL (reference sequence). The CDR3 totals 17 residues. Germline trimming cut 1 base from V and 8 bases from J; bases unmatched to any gene: 11. Incomplete CDR3 DNA: TGTGCCAGCAGCCAAGTTCCCTCGGGACTAGCGGTGGGTACG. Its protein is CASSQVPSGLAVGT. The CDR3 in its entirety is CASSQVPSGLAVGTQYF.

Regarding this clone: The CDR3 end lies 3 residues beyond the end of the read and is filled in from the germline J gene. The chain combines TRBV30 with TRBJ2-2, with D maybe TRBD1 (6 bases). In germline, CDR1 is GTSNPN, CDR2 SVGIG (reference sequence). This CDR3 comprises 14 residues. Here the CDR3 reads CAWTLRTVGSPLFF. Partial CDR3 DNA: TGTGCCTGGACACTCAGGACAGTAGGATCACCG. Full variable domain (missing parts from reference TRBV30 and TRBJ2-2): SQTIHQWPATLVQPVGSPLSLECTVEGTSNPNLYWYRQAAGRGLQLLFYSVGIGQISSEVPQNLSASRPQDRQFILSSKKLLLSDSGFYLCAWTLRTVGSPLFFGEGSRLTVL.

The covered CDR3 bases are TGTGCCAGCAGTGAAGCCGACAGGAGTAGCAATCAGCCC. It specifies CASSEADRSSNQP. The whole CDR3 region reads CASSEADRSSNQPQHF. The genes are TRBV6-1 and TRBJ1-5; D perhaps matches TRBD1 (6 bases). Read data end 3 residues before the CDR3 end; the end is taken from the germline J gene. CDR3 length: 16 amino acids. Germline V gene lookup returns CDR1 MNHNS and CDR2 SASEGT. V lost 0 bases, J lost 0 bases, and 9 bases lay in between.

Regarding this clone: The read ends 3 residues before the CDR3 terminus; that terminus is restored from the germline J gene. The chain joins TRBV2 to TRBJ2-1, with 8 nucleotides matching TRBD1. The CDR3 runs 13 residues. Germline lookup yields CDR1 SNHLY and CDR2 FYNNEI. V trimming: 4 bases; J trimming: 6 bases; junction bases outside the gene matches: 2. The CDR3 bases that were read are TGTGCCAGCAGTGTTACAGGGGGCAATGAG. Protein sequence: CASSVTGGNE. The whole CDR3 is CASSVTGGNEQFF. Full variable domain (remainder filled in from reference TRBV2 and TRBJ2-1): EPEVTQTPSHQVTQMGQEVILRCVPISNHLYFYWYRQILGQKVEFLVSFYNNEISEKSEIFDDQFSVERPDGSNFTLKIRSTKLEDSAMYFCASSVTGGNEQFFGPGTRLTVL.

On this clone itself: The sequenced fragment ends 3 residues before the CDR3 boundary, so the rest is inferred from the germline J gene. The genes are TRBV5-1 and TRBJ2-7, with 7 bases matching TRBD2. This CDR3 has 16 amino acids. Germline CDR1 is SGHRS and CDR2 is YFSETQ. Losses at the gene ends were 1 base for V and 4 bases for J; bases not matched to a gene: 11. The CDR3 is CASSLFFPSGAYEQYF. CDR3 DNA (partial): TGCGCCAGCAGCTTGTTCTTCCCCAGCGGGGCTTACGAG.

As regards this clone: The DNA ends 3 residues before the CDR3 does, and the rest of the CDR3 is filled in from the germline J gene. The J gene is TRBJ2-5, the V gene TRBV20-1; D gene uncertain. Trimming stripped 3 bases from V and 5 bases from J, with 7 bases between. This CDR3 contains 11 residues. The germline gives CDR1 DFQATT, CDR2 SNEGSKA (reference sequence). Partial CDR3 DNA: TGCAGTGCTAGCCTCGGGGAGACC. Protein sequence: CSASLGET. The CDR3 in its entirety is CSASLGETQYF.

Comments on this clone: The read is 3 residues too short to cover the CDR3 end, so that end is filled in from the germline J gene. V and J are TRBV7-9 and TRBJ1-2; D is unclear. This CDR3 spans 15 amino acids. The germline V gene encodes CDR1 SEHNR and CDR2 FQNEAQ (reference sequence). This CDR3 is CASSLGLSDYYDYTF. CDR3 DNA, as far as it was read: TGTGCCAGCAGCTTAGGATTATCAGATTACTACGAC.

Turning to this clone: From the germline J gene comes the end of the CDR3, since the read stops 3 residues before it. V gene TRBV6-2 or TRBV6-3 combines with J gene TRBJ1-1, with D possibly being TRBD1 (5 bases). The CDR3 covers 14 residues. CDR1 and CDR2 (germline): MNHEY, SVGEGT. V lost 2 bases, J lost 5 bases, and 12 bases lay in between. The CDR3 bases that were read are TGTGCCAGCAGTTACGATGAGGGGAGAACTGAA. Translated: CASSYDEGRTE. The CDR3, in full, reads CASSYDEGRTEAFF.

Of note for this clone: The read stops 3 residues short of the end of the CDR3; the missing end is completed from the germline J gene. V usage is TRBV2 and J usage is TRBJ2-1; possibly TRBD1 or TRBD2 for D (6 bases each). With 0 bases removed from V and 0 bases from J, the gap between germline ends came to 9 bases. This CDR3 has 16 residues. CDR1 and CDR2 from the germline V gene are SNHLY and FYNNEI. The chain's CDR3 is CASSEAEGDSYNEQFF. Partial CDR3 DNA: TGTGCCAGCAGTGAAGCGGAGGGGGACTCCTACAATGAG.

A note on this clone: The sequenced fragment ends 3 residues before the CDR3 boundary, so the rest is inferred from the germline J gene. This sequence joins TRBV12-3 or TRBV12-4 and TRBJ1-3; no clear D gene. Deletions cut 9 bases from V and 0 bases from J, with 12 bases between. This CDR3 is 14 amino acids long. Partial CDR3 DNA: TGTGCCAGTCAAACGACGGGCTCTGGAAACACC. Translated: CASQTTGSGNT. The complete CDR3 sequence is CASQTTGSGNTIYF.

As regards this clone: The CDR3 is cut off 3 residues early in the read; its end comes from the germline J gene. The chain is built from TRBV14 and TRBJ2-7, with TRBD2 as a possible D gene (5 bases). Trimming cost V 4 bases and J 4 bases, with 17 bases left between them. Germline V gene data show CDR1 as SGHDN and CDR2 as FVKESK. The length of the CDR3 is 15 residues. CDR3: CASSRLTSGLYEQYF. The CDR3 bases that were read are TGTGCCAGCAGCCGCCTCACCAGCGGCCTATACGAG.

Regarding this clone: The CDR3 end lies 3 residues beyond the end of the read and is filled in from the germline J gene. The chain uses TRBV7-9 and TRBJ2-1, with 9 bases identical to TRBD1. From germline, CDR1 is SEHNR and CDR2 FQNEAQ (reference sequence). J was trimmed by 7 bases and V by 5 bases; bases with no gene match: 6. CDR3 length: 14 residues. CDR3: CASSPGTGRNEQFF. The DNA read from the CDR3 is TGTGCCAGCAGCCCCGGGACAGGGAGGAATGAG.

In the case of this clone: Read coverage stops 3 residues before the CDR3 terminus; the germline J gene supplies the remainder. The V and J genes are TRBV7-9 and TRBJ1-2; tentative D call: TRBD1 (5 bases). Germline CDR1 reads SEHNR; CDR2 reads FQNEAQ (reference sequence). CDR3 length equals 14 residues. CDR3 DNA, as far as it was read: TGTGCCAGCAGCTTAGACGGACAAGGCAACGAC. Translating it yields CASSLDGQGND. The full-length CDR3 reads as CASSLDGQGNDYTF.

A word on this clone: Coverage ceases 3 residues before the CDR3 finishes, and the germline J gene fills in the end. J is TRBJ2-3 and V is TRBV18, with D possibly matching TRBD1 (6 bases). Germline values: CDR1 KGHSH, CDR2 LQKENI. This CDR3 comprises 13 residues. CDR3 bases read: TGTGCCAGCTCACCCAACAGGGATCAGCCG. Amino acids: CASSPNRDQP. The full CDR3 reads CASSPNRDQPQYF.

A word on this clone: The CDR3 goes on 3 residues after the read ends, and that part is filled in from the germline J gene. The chain uses TRBV7-2 and TRBJ1-1; tentatively, D is TRBD1 (5 bases). The CDR3 runs to 15 residues. CDR1 and CDR2 from the germline V gene are SGHTA and FQGNSA. The DNA read from the CDR3 is TGTGCCAGCAGCTTAGGAGGGGCGAGTAGGGCTATG. Its translation: CASSLGGASRAM. The complete CDR3 sequence is CASSLGGASRAMAFF. Full variable domain (outside the CDR3, taken from reference TRBV7-2 and TRBJ1-1): GAGVSQSPSNKVTEKGKDVELRCDPISGHTALYWYRQSLGQGLEFLIYFQGNSAPDKSGLPSDRFSAERTGGSVSTLTIQRTQQEDSAVYLCASSLGGASRAMAFFGQGTRLTVV.

Turning to this clone: The CDR3 extends 3 residues past the end of the read, so its final part is completed from the germline J gene. The rearrangement uses TRBV6-1 and TRBJ2-3; 8 nucleotides align to TRBD2. The CDR3 contains 17 residues. The junction had 7 bases not matched to a gene; V was cut back by 2 bases and J by 0 bases. Germline CDR1 is MNHNS and CDR2 is SASEGT. CDR3 amino acids: CASSEPIAGTSTDTQYF. The part of the CDR3 DNA that was read is TGTGCCAGCAGTGAACCGATAGCGGGGACTAGCACAGATACG.

About this clone: The read terminates 3 residues ahead of where the CDR3 ends, so the germline J gene completes it. This chain links TRBV5-1 with TRBJ1-2; no clear D gene. V lost 0 bases to trimming and J lost 7 bases, with 16 bases between them. Germline V gives CDR1 SGHRS, CDR2 YFSETQ. The CDR3 length is 15 residues. CDR3 DNA (partial): TGCGCCAGCAGCTTGGGGTACGGCGGCGGCGGTGGC. This sequence encodes CASSLGYGGGGG. The CDR3 reads in full as CASSLGYGGGGGYTF. The full variable domain, completed using reference TRBV5-1 and TRBJ1-2, is KAGVTQTPRYLIKTRGQQVTLSCSPISGHRSVSWYQQTPGQGLQFLFEYFSETQRNKGNFPGRFSGRQFSNSRSEMNVSTLELGDSALYLCASSLGYGGGGGYTFGSGTRLTVV.

A remark on this clone: The read comes to an end 3 residues before the CDR3 does, leaving the germline J gene to fill in the end. The chain has TRBV6-2 or TRBV6-3 and TRBJ2-2; D is unresolved. The germline CDR1 and CDR2 sequences are MNHEY and SVGEGT. The CDR3 covers 13 residues. Trimming left V 3 bases short and J 6 bases short, with 8 bases between. The CDR3 loop is CASSYNSPGELFF. Partial CDR3 DNA: TGTGCCAGCAGTTATAACTCCCCCGGGGAG.

A remark on this clone: The read comes to an end 3 residues before the CDR3 does, leaving the germline J gene to fill in the end. The chain employs TRBV5-1 and TRBJ2-7; D might be TRBD1 (5 bases). V was pared by 0 bases and J by 2 bases, with 9 bases between. The CDR3 totals 14 residues. The germline V gene has CDR1 SGHRS and CDR2 YFSETQ. Incomplete CDR3 DNA: TGCGCCAGCAGCTTGGTCCAGGGCCCCTACGAG. As protein: CASSLVQGPYE. The complete CDR3 protein is CASSLVQGPYEQYF.